These 22 T cell receptor beta chains originate from one sample sequenced in a study of human T cells and chemical hapten exposure. Time point of the sample: patch test 3, about 24 weeks after DPC sensitization. Treatment defined: therapeutic diphenylcyclopropenone sensitization with weekly scalp DPC. TCRdb fed the RACE reads into MiXCR, producing one record per CDR3 protein. The data contain about 64,000 distinct CDR3 sequences, about 10% of them singletons. Sequenced material: whole blood, taken in connection with sensitization to the hapten diphenylcyclopropenone (DPC). Receptor source: a woman aged 30 to 39 with alopecia areata. Some clones in this sample may be carry-over from other donors' samples.

The V and J genes are TRBV20-1 and TRBJ1-6; D possibly corresponds to TRBD1 (6 bases). Germline V CDR1 and CDR2: DFQATT, SNEGSKA (reference sequence). This CDR3 is 15 amino acids long. V was trimmed by 0 bases and J by 10 bases, leaving 16 bases between them. The CDR3, as DNA: TGCAGTGCTAGAGATGGGGGCAGGGACTCCTCACCCCTCCACTTT. Translation gives CSARDGGRDSSPLHF.

This clonotype was recorded many times. This rearrangement joins TRBV6-5 to TRBJ2-7, with 11 bases lining up with TRBD1. The V segment lost 2 bases and the J segment 4 bases; nucleotides outside the gene matches: 4. Germline CDR1 is MNHEY and CDR2 is SVGAGI. The CDR3 loop spans 15 amino acids. The CDR3 is CASSYRTGGSYEQYF. The CDR3 coding sequence is TGTGCCAGCAGTTACAGGACAGGGGGCAGTTACGAGCAGTACTTC.

This clonotype was seen only a few times. This chain links TRBV5-1 with TRBJ1-5; D is possibly TRBD1 (6 bases). The CDR3 spans 15 residues. The V end was cut by 0 bases, the J end by 4 bases, with 11 bases between. CDR1 is SGHRS and CDR2 is YFSETQ in the germline V gene. CDR3 in amino acids: CASSLGDTKNQPQHF. The DNA for the CDR3 is TGCGCCAGCAGCTTGGGGGACACAAAGAATCAGCCCCAGCATTTT.

This clonotype occurred a few times. The gene calls are TRBV5-6 and TRBJ2-3; the D gene is possibly TRBD2 (6 bases). With 0 bases removed from V and 9 bases from J, the gap between germline ends came to 11 bases. CDR3 length equals 13 residues. Germline-derived CDR1 and CDR2 are SGHDT and YYEEEE. This chain's CDR3 is CASSLAGDFTQYF. The DNA for the CDR3 is TGTGCCAGCAGCTTGGCCGGGGACTTCACGCAGTATTTT.

The table lists this clonotype with many counts. J is TRBJ1-5 and V is TRBV13; D is ambiguous. The CDR3 is 12 residues long. Germline CDR1 and CDR2: PRHDT and FYEKMQ (reference sequence). With 4 bases removed from V and 2 bases from J, the gap between germline ends came to 3 bases. The CDR3 sequence: CASSSGNQPQHF. The CDR3 nucleotides read TGTGCCAGCAGCTCGGGCAATCAGCCCCAGCATTTT.

The chain combines TRBV6-5 with TRBJ1-4, with D perhaps TRBD1 (6 bases). Germline V gene sequence: CDR1 MNHEY, CDR2 SVGAGI. The CDR3 contains 14 residues. V gave up 7 bases and J gave up 6 bases, with 15 bases separating them. Here the CDR3 DNA reads TGTGCCAGCAAAGTACAGGGTGGGCATGAAAAACTGTTTTTT. This sequence encodes CASKVQGGHEKLFF.

This clonotype was counted ten times or more. The V and J genes are TRBV7-2 and TRBJ2-5; 7 positions match TRBD1. Germline V gene data show CDR1 as SGHTA and CDR2 as FQGNSA. J gave up 1 base and V 6 bases, and 2 bases lay outside the gene matches. The CDR3 length is 13 residues. The CDR3, as DNA: TGTGCCAGCAGGGCAGGGGGCCAAGAGACCCAGTACTTC. Translated, it gives CASRAGGQETQYF.

The chain couples TRBV10-3 to TRBJ2-6, with 9 bases lining up with TRBD1. There are 15 residues in the CDR3. The junction had 5 bases not matched to a gene; V was cut back by 9 bases and J by 2 bases. Germline V CDR1 and CDR2: ENHRY, SYGVKD. The CDR3 DNA reads TGTGCCATAGGTACAGGGGGCCCTGGGGCCAACGTCCTGACTTTC. Amino acid sequence: CAIGTGGPGANVLTF.

This clonotype was observed many times. This chain uses TRBV1 with TRBJ2-1; the table's D call, TRBD2, was not checked against the DNA. TRBV1 counts as a pseudogene. The CDR3 has 15 amino acids. Here the CDR3 DNA reads TGCACCAGCAGCCAAGGGAGCGGGGGGGCCGATGAGCAGTTCTTC. Translated: CTSSQGSGGADEQFF.

This clonotype has just a few counts. J is TRBJ2-2 and V is TRBV4-3; D remains unclear. The CDR3 sequence is 15 residues long. CDR1 LGHNA and CDR2 YSLEER come from the germline V gene. V was clipped by 1 base and J by 0 bases, with 6 bases between them. The CDR3 nucleotides read TGCGCCAGCAGCCAAGCCGGACCGAACACCGGGGAGCTGTTTTTT. It codes for CASSQAGPNTGELFF.

This clonotype was detected only a few times. The chain has TRBV7-2 and TRBJ2-3; 9 nucleotides line up with TRBD2. V shed 4 bases, J shed 5 bases, and the junction held 16 bases outside the gene matches. Germline V CDR1 and CDR2: SGHTA, FQGNSA. This CDR3 region has 18 residues. The CDR3 here is CASSSNMASGAFIDTQYF. CDR3 coding DNA: TGTGCCAGCAGCTCAAATATGGCTAGCGGGGCATTCATAGATACGCAGTATTTT.

This clonotype was seen many times. This chain connects TRBV6-1 to TRBJ1-6; TRBD1 matches at 7 bases. CDR3 size: 15 residues. Germline V lookup: CDR1 MNHNS, CDR2 SASEGT. The junction had 8 bases not matched to a gene; V was cut back by 6 bases and J by 6 bases. CDR3 residues: CASSHSGTVNSPLHF. CDR3 coding DNA: TGTGCCAGCAGCCATTCCGGGACAGTTAATTCACCCCTCCACTTT.

This clonotype was counted only a few times. The chain carries TRBV28 and TRBJ1-1, with TRBD1 as a possible D gene (6 bases). The CDR3 runs to 13 residues. Germline V gene data show CDR1 as MDHEN and CDR2 as SYDVKM. Trimming cost V 10 bases and J 1 base, with 13 bases left between them. The CDR3 loop reads CATGGSPNTEAFF. CDR3 DNA: TGTGCCACCGGGGGCTCCCCGAACACTGAAGCTTTCTTT.

In its sample, this clonotype was seen many times. This chain connects TRBV7-9 to TRBJ1-2; D not certain. Between the trimmed V and J ends, which lost 5 bases and 8 bases, there was a span of 21 bases. In germline, CDR1 is SEHNR, CDR2 FQNEAQ (reference sequence). The CDR3 contains 15 residues. Here the CDR3 reads CASSPNGMVRTGYTF. In nucleotides, the CDR3 is TGTGCCAGCAGCCCCAATGGTATGGTCCGAACGGGCTACACCTTC. Using reference TRBV7-9 and TRBJ1-2 for the parts outside the CDR3, the full variable domain is DTGVSQNPRHKITKRGQNVTFRCDPISEHNRLYWYRQTLGQGPEFLTYFQNEAQLEKSRLLSDRFSAERPKGSFSTLEIQRTEQGDSAMYLCASSPNGMVRTGYTFGSGTRLTVV.

This sequence joins TRBV6-5 and TRBJ1-1; TRBD1 matches at 8 bases. Germline-derived CDR1 and CDR2 are MNHEY and SVGAGI. J gave up 7 bases and V 6 bases, and 7 bases lay outside the gene matches. The CDR3 contains 13 residues. The CDR3 region has the DNA TGTGCCAGCAGAAGGACAGGGACGAATGAAGCTTTCTTT. Protein: CASRRTGTNEAFF.

The chain has TRBV4-3 and TRBJ2-1, with D uncertain. Trimming shortened V by 0 bases and J by 8 bases, and 8 bases separated the two germline ends. Looked up from germline, CDR1 is LGHNA and CDR2 is YSLEER. This CDR3 is 13 amino acids long. The CDR3 here is CASSQDFSDEQFF. The CDR3 bases are TGCGCCAGCAGCCAAGATTTCAGCGATGAGCAGTTCTTC.

This clonotype was seen more than once but under ten times. The rearrangement joins TRBV9 to TRBJ1-2; TRBD1 aligns across 7 bases. J gave up 3 bases and V 1 base, and 0 bases lay outside the gene matches. The CDR3 is 13 amino acids. Germline CDR1 and CDR2: SGDLS and YYNGEE. The CDR3 region is CASSVTGDYGYTF. The CDR3 DNA is TGTGCCAGCAGCGTAACAGGGGACTATGGCTACACCTTC.

This clonotype was seen a few times. The chain has TRBV12-3 or TRBV12-4 and TRBJ2-1; D is undetermined. V was cut by 6 bases and J by 5 bases, with 17 bases left in between. The CDR3 runs 15 residues. CDR3 residues: CASSLYTWAHNEQFF. The CDR3 DNA sequence: TGTGCCAGCAGCCTATACACTTGGGCTCACAATGAGCAGTTCTTC.

V usage is TRBV7-2 and J usage is TRBJ2-5; TRBD1 is a possible D gene (5 bases). The CDR3 sequence is 12 residues long. With 10 bases removed from V and 7 bases from J, the gap between germline ends came to 16 bases. Germline V gene data show CDR1 as SGHTA and CDR2 as FQGNSA. The CDR3 reads CATRASATTQYF. In nucleotides, the CDR3 is TGTGCCACCAGGGCATCGGCGACGACCCAGTACTTC. Based on the CDR3 plus reference TRBV7-2 and TRBJ2-5, the full variable domain is GAGVSQSPSNKVTEKGKDVELRCDPISGHTALYWYRQSLGQGLEFLIYFQGNSAPDKSGLPSDRFSAERTGGSVSTLTIQRTQQEDSAVYLCATRASATTQYFGPGTRLLVL.

This clonotype was counted only a few times. The chain joins TRBV20-1 to TRBJ1-2; possibly TRBD1 for D (6 bases). The germline V and J ends were trimmed by 6 bases and 6 bases, with 14 bases remaining between them. Germline V gene lookup returns CDR1 DFQATT and CDR2 SNEGSKA (reference sequence). CDR3 length equals 12 residues. CDR3 sequence reads: CSAPRGQDGYTF. The DNA for the CDR3 is TGCAGTGCCCCCAGGGGTCAAGATGGCTACACCTTC.

This clonotype turned up a few times. The V call is TRBV5-4, the J call TRBJ1-2; D ambiguous. There are 14 residues in the CDR3. The V end was cut by 1 base, the J end by 4 bases, with 11 bases between. The germline gives CDR1 SGHNT, CDR2 YYREEE (reference sequence). CDR3 loop: CASSLSGFGYGYTF. CDR3 nucleotide sequence: TGTGCCAGCAGCTTGTCAGGTTTCGGCTATGGCTACACCTTC. Full variable domain (remainder filled in from reference TRBV5-4 and TRBJ1-2): ETGVTQSPTHLIKTRGQQVTLRCSSQSGHNTVSWYQQALGQGPQFIFQYYREEENGRGNFPPRFSGLQFPNYSSELNVNALELDDSALYLCASSLSGFGYGYTFGSGTRLTVV.

At least ten counts were recorded for this clonotype. This chain joins TRBV4-1 and TRBJ1-1; D is uncertain. Deletions cut 1 base from V and 1 base from J, with 7 bases between. This CDR3 has 14 amino acids. CDR1 is MGHRA, CDR2 YSYEKL, per germline. In DNA, the CDR3 is TGCGCCAGCAGCCAAGGCCCGGAGAACACTGAAGCTTTCTTT. Its protein product is CASSQGPENTEAFF.